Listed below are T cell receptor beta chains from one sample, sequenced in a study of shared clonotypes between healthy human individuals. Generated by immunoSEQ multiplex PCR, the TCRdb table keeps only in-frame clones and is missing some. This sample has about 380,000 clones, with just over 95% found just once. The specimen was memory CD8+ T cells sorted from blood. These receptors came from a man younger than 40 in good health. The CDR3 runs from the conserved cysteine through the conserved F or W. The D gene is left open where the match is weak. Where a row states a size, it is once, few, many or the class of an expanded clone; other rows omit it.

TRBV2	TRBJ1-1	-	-	CASSAGGEAFF	TGTGCCAGCAGTGCGGGGGGAGAAGCTTTCTTT
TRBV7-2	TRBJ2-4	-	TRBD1	CASSPDRGNIQYF	TGTGCCAGCAGCCCGGACAGGGGAAACATTCAGTACTTC
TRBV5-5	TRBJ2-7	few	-	CASSPGPGTLSYEQYF	TGTGCCAGCAGCCCAGGCCCCGGGACGCTCTCCTACGAGCAGTACTTC
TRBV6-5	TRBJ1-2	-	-	CASSYSGQAYGYTF	TGTGCCAGCAGTTACAGCGGGCAGGCCTATGGCTACACCTTC
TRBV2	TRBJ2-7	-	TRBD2	CAIAPGGVYEQYF	TGTGCCATCGCCCCGGGGGGAGTCTACGAGCAGTACTTC
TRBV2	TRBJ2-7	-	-	CASSVGGGYEQYF	TGTGCCAGCAGTGTGGGGGGAGGCTACGAGCAGTACTTC
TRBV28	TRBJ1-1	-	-	CASSLAMNTEAFF	TGTGCCAGCAGTTTGGCGATGAACACTGAAGCTTTCTTT
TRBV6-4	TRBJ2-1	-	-	CASSDLASNEQFF	TGTGCCAGCAGTGACCTGGCTAGCAATGAGCAGTTCTTC
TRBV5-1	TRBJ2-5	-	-	CASSLEYQETQYF	TGCGCCAGCAGCTTGGAGTACCAAGAGACCCAGTACTTC
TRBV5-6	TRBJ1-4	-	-	CASSRPGVNEKLFF	TGTGCCAGCAGCCGCCCGGGGGTTAATGAAAAACTGTTTTTT
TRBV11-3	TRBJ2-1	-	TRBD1	CASSPRQGENEQFF	TGTGCCAGCAGCCCCCGGCAGGGGGAGAATGAGCAGTTCTTC
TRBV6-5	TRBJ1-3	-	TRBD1	CASRNQGAGGNTIYF	TGTGCCAGCAGGAATCAGGGGGCGGGTGGAAACACCATATATTTT
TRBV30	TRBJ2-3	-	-	CAWSGGTDTQYF	TGTGCCTGGAGTGGAGGGACAGATACGCAGTATTTT
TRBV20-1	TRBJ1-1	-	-	CSASLGGEAFF	TGCAGTGCTAGTTTAGGTGGTGAAGCTTTCTTT
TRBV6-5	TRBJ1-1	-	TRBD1	CASSYSMSGGTEAFF	TGTGCCAGCAGTTACTCGATGTCAGGGGGCACTGAAGCTTTCTTT
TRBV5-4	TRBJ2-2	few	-	CASSFGTNTGELFF	TGTGCCAGCAGCTTTGGGACGAACACCGGGGAGCTGTTTTTT
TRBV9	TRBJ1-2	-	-	CASSAGFGYTF	TGTGCCAGCAGCGCAGGGTTTGGCTACACCTTC
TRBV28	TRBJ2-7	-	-	CASSLLTGSYEQYF	TGTGCCAGCAGTTTATTAACAGGCTCCTACGAGCAGTACTTC
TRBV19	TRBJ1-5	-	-	CASSIQGGINQPQHF	TGTGCCAGTAGTATTCAGGGTGGGATCAATCAGCCCCAGCATTTT
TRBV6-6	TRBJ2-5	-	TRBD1	CASSYMQGARGTQYF	TGTGCCAGCAGTTACATGCAGGGGGCGCGAGGGACCCAGTACTTC
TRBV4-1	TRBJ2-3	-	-	CASSQEPGAYTDTQYF	TGCGCCAGCAGCCAAGAACCGGGAGCATACACAGATACGCAGTATTTT
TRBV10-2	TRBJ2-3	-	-	CATALGSTDTQYF	TGCGCCACCGCGCTAGGGAGCACAGATACGCAGTATTTT
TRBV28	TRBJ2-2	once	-	CASRGPSNTGELFF	TGTGCCAGCAGGGGACCTTCGAACACCGGGGAGCTGTTTTTT
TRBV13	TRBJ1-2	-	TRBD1	CASSLGQGATGGYTF	TGTGCCAGCAGCTTAGGGCAGGGGGCTACGGGTGGCTACACCTTC
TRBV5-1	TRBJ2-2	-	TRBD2	CASSLGELAANTGELFF	TGCGCCAGCAGCTTGGGGGAGCTAGCGGCGAACACCGGGGAGCTGTTTTTT
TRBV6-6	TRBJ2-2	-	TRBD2	CASSRRLAGDTGELFF	TGTGCCAGCAGTCGTCGACTAGCGGGAGACACCGGGGAGCTGTTTTTT
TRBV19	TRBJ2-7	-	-	CASSIRQGSLTGAGEQYF	TGTGCCAGTAGTATCAGACAAGGTTCCCTAACTGGTGCGGGCGAGCAGTACTTC
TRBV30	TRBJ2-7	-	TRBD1	CAWSGQGSYEQYF	TGTGCCTGGAGCGGACAGGGCTCCTACGAGCAGTACTTC
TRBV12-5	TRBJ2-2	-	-	CASGFPRGELFF	TGTGCTAGTGGCTTCCCACGCGGGGAGCTGTTTTTT
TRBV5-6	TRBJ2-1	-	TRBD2	CASSLVQAGESPFF	TGTGCCAGCAGCTTGGTTCAGGCGGGAGAATCCCCGTTCTTC
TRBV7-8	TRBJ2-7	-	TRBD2	CASSLDTRGGLAGGPFYEQYF	TGTGCCAGCAGCTTAGATACGCGCGGTGGACTAGCGGGAGGGCCTTTCTACGAGCAGTACTTC
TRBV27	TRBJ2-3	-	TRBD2	CAGTPRLAGHSDTQYF	TGTGCTGGGACTCCTCGACTAGCGGGACATTCAGATACGCAGTATTTT
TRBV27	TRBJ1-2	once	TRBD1	CASSWDRGYGYTF	TGTGCCAGCAGTTGGGACAGGGGTTATGGCTACACCTTC
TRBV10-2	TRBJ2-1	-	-	CASSDLTGGFYNEQFF	TGCGCCAGCAGTGATCTTACGGGCGGATTCTACAATGAGCAGTTCTTC
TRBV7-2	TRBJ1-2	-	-	CASSPMTKGAWYGYTF	TGTGCCAGCAGCCCCATGACTAAAGGGGCATGGTATGGCTACACCTTC
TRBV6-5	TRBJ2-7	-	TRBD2	CASRTTSERSYEQYF	TGTGCCAGCAGAACTACTAGCGAGCGCTCCTACGAGCAGTACTTC
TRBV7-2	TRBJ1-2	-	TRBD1	CASSLVGGQGGGYTF	TGTGCCAGCAGCTTAGTAGGGGGACAGGGGGGTGGCTACACCTTC